This is a list of T cell receptor beta chains from one sample in a study of T cell responses to AZD1222 COVID-19 vaccine. Clones were sequenced by immunoSEQ multiplex PCR, and TCRdb holds only the in-frame ones, with some missing. The sample lists 65,000 to 70,000 clones, roughly four fifths occurring once. The sample here was peripheral blood, taken on day 0 of AZD1222 vaccination. All receptors come from an adult in good health. Both conserved end residues are part of each CDR3. A D gene is named only where the DNA matches it firmly. The size entry is marked missing in some rows and otherwise reads once, few, many or a size class.

TRBV20-1	NA	TRBJ1-1	TRBD1	CSASSRGQRASTEAFF	TGCAGTGCTAGTTCTAGGGGGCAGAGGGCGAGCACTGAAGCTTTCTTT
TRBV18	NA	TRBJ2-6	NA	CASSPQGANVLTF	TGTGCCAGCTCACCACAGGGGGCCAACGTCCTGACTTTC
TRBV15	NA	TRBJ2-4	TRBD2	CATSRDLAGANRIQYF	TGTGCCACCAGCAGAGATCTAGCGGGGGCGAACCGCATTCAGTACTTC
TRBV18	NA	TRBJ1-4	TRBD1	CASSPVPGTGGEKLFF	TGTGCCAGCTCACCAGTCCCCGGGACAGGGGGTGAAAAACTGTTTTTT
TRBV3-1/TRBV3-2	NA	TRBJ2-1	NA	CASSHSLGVEQFF	TGTGCCAGCAGCCATTCTCTCGGGGTAGAGCAGTTCTTC
TRBV9	NA	TRBJ1-6	TRBD1	CASSPRGRGRDSPLHF	TGTGCCAGCAGCCCCCGAGGGAGGGGGCGGGATTCACCCCTCCACTTT
TRBV5-6	once	TRBJ2-3	TRBD2	CASRTPRTSGGAVTDTQYF	TGTGCCAGCAGGACTCCGAGGACTAGCGGGGGGGCCGTGACAGATACGCAGTATTTT
TRBV29-1	NA	TRBJ2-7	NA	CSVETGSSVVNEQYF	TGCAGCGTTGAGACAGGTTCCTCGGTGGTGAACGAGCAGTACTTC
TRBV5-4	NA	TRBJ1-1	TRBD1	CASSLDRTGPNTEAFF	TGTGCCAGCAGCTTGGACAGGACAGGGCCGAACACTGAAGCTTTCTTT
TRBV3-1/TRBV3-2	NA	TRBJ2-5	TRBD2	CASSQGIAGGHETQYF	TGTGCCAGCAGCCAAGGGATCGCGGGGGGGCATGAGACCCAGTACTTC
TRBV29-1	NA	TRBJ2-5	NA	CSVKETQYF	TGCAGCGTTAAAGAGACCCAGTACTTC
TRBV6-5	once	TRBJ2-1	NA	CASSLSRDRVEQFF	TGTGCCAGCAGTCTGTCCCGGGACCGAGTAGAGCAGTTCTTC
TRBV7-8	NA	TRBJ1-6	TRBD1	CASSPGAGTAYNSPLHF	TGTGCCAGCAGCCCGGGGGCCGGGACAGCCTATAATTCACCCCTCCACTTT
TRBV5-5	NA	TRBJ1-2	NA	CASSTQDGNYGYTF	TGTGCCAGCAGCACCCAGGACGGAAACTATGGCTACACCTTC
TRBV27	NA	TRBJ1-2	TRBD1	CASSLYKGADGYTF	TGTGCCAGCAGTTTATATAAGGGGGCTGATGGCTACACCTTC
TRBV5-1	NA	TRBJ1-6	NA	CASRPGTAYNSPLHF	TGCGCCAGCAGACCAGGGACGGCCTATAATTCACCCCTCCACTTT